In its sample, the clone carrying this T cell receptor (beta chain) was seen many times. The antigen remains unidentified. Relative to the germline gene, one junction end is altered; a read error may explain this. Overnight CMV lysate stimulation of fresh PBMCs defined donor CMV status by CD4+ IFNgamma. Per germline, CDR1 SSHAT and CDR2 FNYEAQ (reference sequence). The CDR3 is made up of 14 amino acids. Two oligonucleotides, mixed equimolar, formed the beta constant-region primer covering TRBC1 and TRBC2. Ligated cDNA was amplified by four rounds of PCR with nested alpha and beta constant-region primers and SP2. TCRdb ran MiXCR on the UMI-ligation and nested PCR reads and lists one entry per CDR3 protein. The sample includes some 100,000 distinct CDR3 sequences, around 7% of them seen just once. The sample originates from a study of naive and memory T cell subsets. Whole-study findings and limits: Over 90% of naive TCR sequences appeared only once, unlike memory subsets.

The chain joins TRBV7-7 to TRBJ2-1; 10 bases agree with TRBD2. The sequence was collected from a human donor in good health. The sequenced sample consisted of central memory CD4+ T cells from blood. The DNA for the CDR3 is TGTGCTAGCAGCCTAGCGGGGGAAACGTATGAGCAGTTCTTC. It translates to CASSLAGETYEQFF.